These T cell receptor beta chains were read from a single sample in a study of beta chain features in type 1 diabetes. Here immunoSEQ multiplex PCR was the method, and the copy in TCRdb shows in-frame clones only, minus some. Among nearly 700,000 clones listed, 13% were seen once. The sample consisted of naive CD4+ T cells from blood. These receptors came from a young man with type 1 diabetes. Each CDR3 is given with its conserved first and last residue. Each record gives: V gene, CDR3 length, D gene, clone size, J gene, CDR3 protein, CDR3 DNA. D genes are given only for firm matches. Size values are once, few and many counts, or a class for expanded clones, and some rows have none.

TRBV6-1	18	TRBD1	few	TRBJ1-6	CASSVTTGASSYNSPLHF	TGTGCCAGCAGTGTTACAACAGGGGCCAGCTCCTATAATTCACCCCTCCACTTT
TRBV27	14	-	few	TRBJ1-1	CASGSGIMNTEAFF	TGTGCCAGCGGGTCTGGGATCATGAACACTGAAGCTTTCTTT
TRBV29-1	13	TRBD2	few	TRBJ2-5	CSVRSGKQETQYF	TGCAGCGTTCGGAGCGGGAAGCAAGAGACCCAGTACTTC
TRBV2	11	-	few	TRBJ1-1	CASSQNTEAFF	TGTGCCAGCTCCCAGAACACTGAAGCTTTCTTT
TRBV18	14	-	-	TRBJ2-1	CASSTGVTYNEQFF	TGTGCCAGCTCAACGGGGGTCACCTACAATGAGCAGTTCTTC
TRBV5-1	13	-	-	TRBJ1-4	CASSREEGEKLFF	TGCGCCAGCAGCAGGGAAGAGGGCGAAAAACTGTTTTTT
TRBV13	14	TRBD1	few	TRBJ1-2	CASSKTPGGDGYTF	TGTGCCAGCAGCAAAACCCCAGGGGGAGATGGCTACACCTTC
TRBV25-1	16	-	-	TRBJ1-6	CASSPGSGSYNSPLHF	TGTGCCAGCTCACCAGGGAGTGGATCCTATAATTCACCCCTCCACTTT
TRBV6-5	14	-	-	TRBJ2-7	CASNTDANSYEQYF	TGTGCCAGCAACACAGACGCGAATTCCTACGAGCAGTACTTC
TRBV30	18	TRBD1	-	TRBJ2-1	CAWQWGQGLLRSYNEQFF	TGTGCCTGGCAGTGGGGACAGGGATTGCTGCGGTCCTACAATGAGCAGTTCTTC
TRBV6-6	15	TRBD1	-	TRBJ1-2	CASGDRGLSNYGYTF	TGTGCCTCGGGGGACAGGGGACTCTCTAACTATGGCTACACCTTC
TRBV4-1	15	-	-	TRBJ2-7	CASSQGRGNVYEQYF	TGCGCCAGCAGCCAAGGCAGGGGCAACGTCTACGAGCAGTACTTC
TRBV2	17	-	-	TRBJ1-3	CASIEGAGPSSGNTIYF	TGTGCCAGCATCGAAGGGGCAGGGCCAAGCTCTGGAAACACCATATATTTT
TRBV6-1	13	-	few	TRBJ2-6	CASRPHKANVLTF	TGTGCCAGCAGACCGCACAAGGCCAACGTCCTGACTTTC
TRBV10-2	17	-	-	TRBJ2-1	CASSVETGDYSYNEQFF	TGCGCCAGCAGTGTGGAAACAGGGGACTACTCCTACAATGAGCAGTTCTTC
TRBV19	15	-	few	TRBJ2-1	CASSIILGTYNEQFF	TGTGCCAGTAGTATAATTTTAGGCACTTACAATGAGCAGTTCTTC
TRBV5-1	16	TRBD1	few	TRBJ1-1	CASSSRGQGSSTEAFF	TGCGCCAGCAGCTCAAGGGGACAGGGATCGAGCACTGAAGCTTTCTTT
TRBV4-1	15	-	-	TRBJ2-5	CASSTRDSYQETQYF	TGCGCCAGCAGCACCCGGGACTCATACCAAGAGACCCAGTACTTC
TRBV9	13	-	-	TRBJ1-3	CASTLEPWDTIYF	TGTGCCAGCACCCTAGAACCTTGGGACACCATATATTTT
TRBV30	17	TRBD1	-	TRBJ1-5	CAWRSGTGVRGNQPQHF	TGTGCCTGGAGGTCCGGGACAGGAGTCAGGGGGAATCAGCCCCAGCATTTT
TRBV9	16	-	few	TRBJ2-2	CASSVATLPNTGELFF	TGTGCCAGCAGCGTAGCCACACTACCGAACACCGGGGAGCTGTTTTTT
TRBV28	15	-	-	TRBJ1-2	CASSFPTGSNYGYTF	TGTGCCAGCAGTTTTCCTACAGGGTCTAACTATGGCTACACCTTC
TRBV2	15	TRBD1	few	TRBJ1-2	CASSEMRTGTFGYTF	TGTGCCAGCAGTGAAATGAGGACAGGGACTTTCGGCTACACCTTC
TRBV6-5	13	-	few	TRBJ1-1	CASTRNMNTEAFF	TGTGCCAGCACCCGAAACATGAACACTGAAGCTTTCTTT
TRBV7-6	12	TRBD1	few	TRBJ1-4	CASSPDRGKLFF	TGTGCCAGCAGCCCGGACAGGGGGAAACTGTTTTTT
TRBV6-5	14	-	few	TRBJ2-3	CASSREYRVDTQYF	TGTGCCAGCAGTAGGGAGTACAGGGTAGATACGCAGTATTTT
TRBV29-1	14	-	-	TRBJ2-5	CSVVYTGYQETQYF	TGCAGCGTTGTGTACACAGGGTACCAAGAGACCCAGTACTTC
TRBV7-3	15	TRBD2	few	TRBJ2-1	CASSPQAGGYNEQFF	TGTGCCAGCAGCCCCCAGGCGGGGGGGTACAATGAGCAGTTCTTC